This TCR beta chain was sequenced in a study of T cell changes during pregnancy in multiple sclerosis. The CDR3 consists of 14 residues. Per the germline V gene, CDR1 is SGHNT and CDR2 is YYREEE (reference sequence). V dropped 3 bases and J dropped 2; count of bases not matched to a gene: 3. Sequencing was performed with immunoSEQ multiplex PCR; in TCRdb, only in-frame clones are kept and a portion is missing. The sample lists around 92,000 clones; about 94% were seen once. Sequences were derived from peripheral blood, sampled in the third trimester of pregnancy. This chain uses TRBV5-4 with TRBJ2-7; 9 nucleotides agree with TRBD1. This receptor was obtained from a female donor with multiple sclerosis, enrolled in a pregnancy study. CDR3 amino acids: CASSSGTGPYEQYF. The CDR3 DNA sequence: TGTGCCAGCAGCTCCGGGACAGGGCCCTACGAGCAGTACTTC.